The sequence of this T cell receptor beta chain was determined in a study of blood T cells in healthy people across ages. Then a second PCR, running roughly 7 to 11 cycles, was carried out with a sample-barcoded 5' primer and a J-beta primer mix. A tag from a template-switch adaptor with 12 random nucleotides marked each cDNA molecule. TCRdb used MiXCR to reprocess the 5' RACE reads, holding one entry per CDR3 protein. Among 1.5 million to 2 million distinct CDR3 sequences, under 30% were seen once, and the ten largest hold 7% to 9%. The CDR3 contains 15 residues. Germline CDR1 and CDR2: SEHNR and FQNEAQ (reference sequence). V was pared by 1 base and J by 0 bases, with 9 bases between.

The source material was blood. The receptor's source is a woman aged 25 to 39 in good health. The rearrangement links TRBV7-9 to TRBJ1-2; D is unclear. The CDR3 sequence is CASSLGGEANYGYTF. CDR3 coding DNA: TGTGCCAGCAGCTTAGGTGGAGAAGCTAACTATGGCTACACCTTC.